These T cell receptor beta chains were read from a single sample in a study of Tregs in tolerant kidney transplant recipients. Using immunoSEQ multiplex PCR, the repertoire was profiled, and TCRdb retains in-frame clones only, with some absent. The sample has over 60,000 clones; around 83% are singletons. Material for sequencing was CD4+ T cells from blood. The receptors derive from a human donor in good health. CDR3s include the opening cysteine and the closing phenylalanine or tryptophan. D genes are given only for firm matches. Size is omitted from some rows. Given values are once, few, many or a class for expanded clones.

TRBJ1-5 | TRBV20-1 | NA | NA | TGCAGTGCTAGTTTCGGCCAGCCCCAGCATTTT | CSASFGQPQHF
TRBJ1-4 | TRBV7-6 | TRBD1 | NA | TGTGCCAGCAGCTCCCCAGGACAGGGCTCTGAAAAACTGTTTTTT | CASSSPGQGSEKLFF
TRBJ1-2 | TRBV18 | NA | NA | TGTGCCAGCTCCTCTCCTGGGGGGCCTACTCACGGCTACACCTTC | CASSSPGGPTHGYTF
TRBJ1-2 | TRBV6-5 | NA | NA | TGTGCCAGCAGTTACGGGCAGGGACGAGGCTACACCTTC | CASSYGQGRGYTF
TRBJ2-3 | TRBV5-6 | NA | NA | TGTGCCAGCAGCTTCACAGGGATTAGCACAGATACGCAGTATTTT | CASSFTGISTDTQYF
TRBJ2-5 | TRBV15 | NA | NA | TGTGCCACCAGCAGAGATTTCCACGAACAAGAGACCCAGTACTTC | CATSRDFHEQETQYF
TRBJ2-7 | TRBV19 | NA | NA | TGTGCCAGTAGTAGGCCAGGAAGGTCCTACGAGCAGTACTTC | CASSRPGRSYEQYF
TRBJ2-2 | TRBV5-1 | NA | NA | TGCGCCAGCAGGTATCCGAGACTAGCGAACACCGGGGAGCTGTTTTTT | CASRYPRLANTGELFF
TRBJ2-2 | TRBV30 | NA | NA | TGTGCCTGGAGTGTCATCCTTACCGGGGAGCTGTTTTTT | CAWSVILTGELFF
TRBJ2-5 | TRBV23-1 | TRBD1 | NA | TGCGCCAGCAGTCGCCGACAGGGGGCTCATGGGGTGGAGACCCAGTACTTC | CASSRRQGAHGVETQYF
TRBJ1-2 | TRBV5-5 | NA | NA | TGTGCCAGCAGCTTTAGCCTTTCGGACTATGGCTACACCTTC | CASSFSLSDYGYTF
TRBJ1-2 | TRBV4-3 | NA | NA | TGCGCCAGCAGCCAAGATTGGGGGCGTCTGAGCTATGGCTACACCTTC | CASSQDWGRLSYGYTF
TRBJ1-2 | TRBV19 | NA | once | TGTGCCAGTAGTTCGATGATGGGGGCGCCTGGCTACACCTTC | CASSSMMGAPGYTF
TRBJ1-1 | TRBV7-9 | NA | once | TGTGCCATCACCTCGCATCTAACTGAAGCTTTCTTT | CAITSHLTEAFF
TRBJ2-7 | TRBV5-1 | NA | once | TGCGCCAGCAGCTCTGGGACGGCAACCTACGAGCAGTACTTC | CASSSGTATYEQYF
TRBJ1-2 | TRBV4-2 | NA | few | TGTGCCAGCAGCCAAGGGTCCGACCTCCTTGGCTACACCTTC | CASSQGSDLLGYTF
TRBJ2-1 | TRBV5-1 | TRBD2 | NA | TGCGCCAGCAGCTTGGGGAGCGGGAGTTTAAATGAGCAGTTCTTC | CASSLGSGSLNEQFF
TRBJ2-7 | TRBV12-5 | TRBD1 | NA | TGTGCTAGTGCCCCGACAGGGAAAACCTACGAGCAGTACTTC | CASAPTGKTYEQYF
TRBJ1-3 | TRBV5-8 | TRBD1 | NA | TGTGCCAGCAGCGGCAGGGGGCCCGGAAACACCATATATTTT | CASSGRGPGNTIYF
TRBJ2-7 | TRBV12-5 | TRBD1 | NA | TGTGCTAGTGGTGATTCCGGGACAGACTTCTCCTACGAGCAGTACTTC | CASGDSGTDFSYEQYF
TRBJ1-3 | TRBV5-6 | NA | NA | TGTGCCAGCAGCTTCATTCGGGGGCGTTTTGGAAACACCATATATTTT | CASSFIRGRFGNTIYF
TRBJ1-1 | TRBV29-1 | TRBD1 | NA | TGCAGCGTGTCCCGGGACAGGGGAACTGAAGCTTTCTTT | CSVSRDRGTEAFF